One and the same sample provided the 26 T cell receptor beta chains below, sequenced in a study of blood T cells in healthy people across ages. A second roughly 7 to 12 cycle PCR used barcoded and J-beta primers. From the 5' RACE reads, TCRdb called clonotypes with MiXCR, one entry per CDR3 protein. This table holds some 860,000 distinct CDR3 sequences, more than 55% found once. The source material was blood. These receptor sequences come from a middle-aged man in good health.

This chain's CDR3 is CASSPSTGVFYGYTF. CDR3 DNA: TGCGCCAGCAGCCCGTCGACAGGGGTCTTCTATGGCTACACCTTC. The chain employs TRBV5-1 and TRBJ1-2; the match to TRBD1 covers 8 bases. The CDR3 length is 15 residues. The V gene end was trimmed by 4 bases and the J gene end by 4 bases; junction bases not matched to a gene: 9. Germline lookup yields CDR1 SGHRS and CDR2 YFSETQ. Combining the CDR3 with reference TRBV5-1 and TRBJ1-2 gives the whole variable domain KAGVTQTPRYLIKTRGQQVTLSCSPISGHRSVSWYQQTPGQGLQFLFEYFSETQRNKGNFPGRFSGRQFSNSRSEMNVSTLELGDSALYLCASSPSTGVFYGYTFGSGTRLTVV.

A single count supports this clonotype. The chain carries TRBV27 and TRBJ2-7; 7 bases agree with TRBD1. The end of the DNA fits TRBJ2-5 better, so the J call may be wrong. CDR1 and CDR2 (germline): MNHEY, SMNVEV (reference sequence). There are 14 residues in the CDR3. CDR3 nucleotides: TGTGCCAGCAGTTTAGAGGGGGCGCAAGAGACCCAGTACTTC. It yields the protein CASSLEGAQETQYF.

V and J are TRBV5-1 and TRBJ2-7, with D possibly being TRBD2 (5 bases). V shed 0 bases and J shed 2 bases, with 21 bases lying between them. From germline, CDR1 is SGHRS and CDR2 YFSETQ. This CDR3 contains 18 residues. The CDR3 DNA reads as TGCGCCAGCAGCTTGGTACCGGGGTTCAATCTCGGGACCTACGAGCAGTACTTC. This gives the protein CASSLVPGFNLGTYEQYF.

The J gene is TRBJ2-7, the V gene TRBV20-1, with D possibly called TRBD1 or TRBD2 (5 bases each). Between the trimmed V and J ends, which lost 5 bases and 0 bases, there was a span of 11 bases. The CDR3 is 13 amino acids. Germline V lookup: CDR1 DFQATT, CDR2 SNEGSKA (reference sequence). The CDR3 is CSAPWGSSYEQYF. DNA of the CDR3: TGCAGTGCTCCCTGGGGGTCCTCCTACGAGCAGTACTTC.

The CDR3 nucleotides read TGCAGCGTGGGGAGACAAGAGACCCAGTACTTC. This gives the protein CSVGRQETQYF. The chain has TRBV29-1 and TRBJ2-5, with D perhaps matching TRBD2 (5 bases). The germline V gene encodes CDR1 SQVTM and CDR2 ANQGSEA. V was shortened by 6 bases and J by 2 bases, with 7 bases between the two germline ends. CDR3 size: 11 residues. Full variable domain (remainder filled in from reference TRBV29-1 and TRBJ2-5): SAVISQKPSRDICQRGTSLTIQCQVDSQVTMMFWYRQQPGQSLTLIATANQGSEATYESGFVIDKFPISRPNLTFSTLTVSNMSPEDSSIYLCSVGRQETQYFGPGTRLLVL.

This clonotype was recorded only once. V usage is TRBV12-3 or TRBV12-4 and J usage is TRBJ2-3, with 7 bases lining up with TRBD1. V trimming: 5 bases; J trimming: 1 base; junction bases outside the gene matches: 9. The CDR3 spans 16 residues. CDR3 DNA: TGTGCCAGCAGTATCAACGACAGGGTCGGCACAGATACGCAGTATTTT. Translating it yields CASSINDRVGTDTQYF.

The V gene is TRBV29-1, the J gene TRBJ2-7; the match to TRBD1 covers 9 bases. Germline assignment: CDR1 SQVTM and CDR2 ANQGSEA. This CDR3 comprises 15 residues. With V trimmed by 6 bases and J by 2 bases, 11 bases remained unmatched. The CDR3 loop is CSVGRGTGLAYEQYF. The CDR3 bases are TGCAGCGTCGGCCGTGGGACAGGGCTTGCCTACGAGCAGTACTTC.

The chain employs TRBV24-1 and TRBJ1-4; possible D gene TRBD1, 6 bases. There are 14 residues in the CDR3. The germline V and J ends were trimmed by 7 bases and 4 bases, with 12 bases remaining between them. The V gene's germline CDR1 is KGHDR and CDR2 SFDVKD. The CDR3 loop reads CATSLTGSNEKLFF. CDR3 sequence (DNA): TGTGCCACCAGCCTGACAGGAAGTAATGAAAAACTGTTTTTT.

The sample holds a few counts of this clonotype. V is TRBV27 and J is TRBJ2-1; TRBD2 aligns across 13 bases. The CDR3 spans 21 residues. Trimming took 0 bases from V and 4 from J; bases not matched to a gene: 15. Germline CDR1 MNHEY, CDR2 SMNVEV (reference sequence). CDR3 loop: CASSLSIRTSGSVSRYNEQFF. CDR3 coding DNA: TGTGCCAGCAGTTTATCGATAAGGACTAGCGGGAGCGTGAGTCGGTACAATGAGCAGTTCTTC.

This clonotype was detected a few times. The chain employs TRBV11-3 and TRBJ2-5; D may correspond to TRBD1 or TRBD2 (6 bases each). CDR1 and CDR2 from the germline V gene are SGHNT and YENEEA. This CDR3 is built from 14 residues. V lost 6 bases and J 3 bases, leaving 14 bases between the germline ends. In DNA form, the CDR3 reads TGTGCCAGCAGACCCTGGGGGGCGGAAGAGACCCAGTACTTC. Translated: CASRPWGAEETQYF.

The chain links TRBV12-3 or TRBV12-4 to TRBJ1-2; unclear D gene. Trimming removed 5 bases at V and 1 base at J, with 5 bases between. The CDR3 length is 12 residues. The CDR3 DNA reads TGTGCCAGCAGTGGTCTTAACTATGGCTACACCTTC. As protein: CASSGLNYGYTF.

The CDR3 sequence is CASSLPPSLGGNEQFF. CDR3 coding DNA: TGTGCCAGCAGCTTACCCCCGTCCCTGGGCGGCAATGAGCAGTTCTTC. The V call is TRBV7-3, the J call TRBJ2-1; no reliable D call. The V end lost 2 bases, the J end lost 6 bases, and 17 bases lay between the germline ends. The CDR3 sequence is 16 residues long. In germline, CDR1 is SGHTA, CDR2 FQGTGA. Complete variable domain (other parts from reference TRBV7-3 and TRBJ2-1): GAGVSQTPSNKVTEKGKYVELRCDPISGHTALYWYRQSLGQGPEFLIYFQGTGAADDSGLPNDRFFAVRPEGSVSTLKIQRTERGDSAVYLCASSLPPSLGGNEQFFGPGTRLTVL.

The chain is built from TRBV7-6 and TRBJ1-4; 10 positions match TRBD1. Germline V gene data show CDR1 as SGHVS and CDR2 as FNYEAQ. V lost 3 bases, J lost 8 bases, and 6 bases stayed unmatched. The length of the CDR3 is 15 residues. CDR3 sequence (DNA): TGTGCCAGCAGCTTCCGGACAGGGGGGGACGAAAAACTGTTTTTT. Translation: CASSFRTGGDEKLFF.

In DNA form, the CDR3 reads TGTGCCAGCAGTTTGTGGCAGGGGGTCGGCGACACCTTC. Its translation is CASSLWQGVGDTF. This chain joins TRBV12-3 or TRBV12-4 and TRBJ1-2; 7 bases match TRBD1. J lost 12 bases, V lost 3 bases, and 10 bases had no gene match. The CDR3 contains 13 residues.

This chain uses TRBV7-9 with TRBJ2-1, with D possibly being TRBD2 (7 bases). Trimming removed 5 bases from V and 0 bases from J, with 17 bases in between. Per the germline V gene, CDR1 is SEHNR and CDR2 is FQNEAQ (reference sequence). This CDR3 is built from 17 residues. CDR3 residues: CASSPMGGGHSYNEQFF. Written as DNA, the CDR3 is TGTGCCAGCAGCCCAATGGGAGGGGGACACTCCTACAATGAGCAGTTCTTC.

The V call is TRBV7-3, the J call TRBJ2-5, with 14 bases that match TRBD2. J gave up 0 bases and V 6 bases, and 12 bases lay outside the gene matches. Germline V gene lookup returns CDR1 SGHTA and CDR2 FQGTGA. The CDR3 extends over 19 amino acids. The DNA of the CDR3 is TGTGCCAGCAGTCTCGGCGGGACTAGCGGGGGATCGTACCAAGAGACCCAGTACTTC. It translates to CASSLGGTSGGSYQETQYF. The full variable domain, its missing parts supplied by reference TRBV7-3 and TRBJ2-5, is GAGVSQTPSNKVTEKGKYVELRCDPISGHTALYWYRQSLGQGPEFLIYFQGTGAADDSGLPNDRFFAVRPEGSVSTLKIQRTERGDSAVYLCASSLGGTSGGSYQETQYFGPGTRLLVL.

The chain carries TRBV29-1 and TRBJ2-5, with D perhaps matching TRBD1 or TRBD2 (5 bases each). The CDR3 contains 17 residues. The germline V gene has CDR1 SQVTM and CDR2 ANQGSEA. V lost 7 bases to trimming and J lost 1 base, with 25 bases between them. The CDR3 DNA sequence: TGCAGCGCCAAGAAAGACCCTCCGGGGCGGTCCCAAGAGACCCAGTACTTC. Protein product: CSAKKDPPGRSQETQYF.

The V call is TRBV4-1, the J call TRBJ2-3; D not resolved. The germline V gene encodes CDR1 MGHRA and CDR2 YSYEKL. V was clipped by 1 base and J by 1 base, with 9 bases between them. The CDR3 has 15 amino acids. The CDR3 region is CASSQGLARTDTQYF. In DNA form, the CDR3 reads TGCGCCAGCAGCCAAGGACTGGCCCGCACAGATACGCAGTATTTT.

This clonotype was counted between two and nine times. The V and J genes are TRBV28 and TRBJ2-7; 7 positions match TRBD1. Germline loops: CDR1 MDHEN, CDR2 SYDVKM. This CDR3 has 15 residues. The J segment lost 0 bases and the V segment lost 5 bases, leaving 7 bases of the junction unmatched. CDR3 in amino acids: CASSTETGYSYEQYF. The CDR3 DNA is TGTGCCAGCAGTACTGAGACAGGGTACTCCTACGAGCAGTACTTC.

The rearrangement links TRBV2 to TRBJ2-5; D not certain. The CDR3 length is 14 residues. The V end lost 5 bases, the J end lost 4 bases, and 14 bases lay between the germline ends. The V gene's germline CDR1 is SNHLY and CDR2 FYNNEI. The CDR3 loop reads CASSPGGMGETQYF. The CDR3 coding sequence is TGTGCCAGCAGTCCCGGCGGTATGGGAGAGACCCAGTACTTC.

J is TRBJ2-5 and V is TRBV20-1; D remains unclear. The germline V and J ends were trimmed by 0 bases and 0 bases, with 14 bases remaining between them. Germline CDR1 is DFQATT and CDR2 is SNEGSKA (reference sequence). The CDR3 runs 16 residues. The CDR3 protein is CSARDLVTAYQETQYF. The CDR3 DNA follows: TGCAGTGCTAGAGATCTGGTAACAGCGTACCAAGAGACCCAGTACTTC.

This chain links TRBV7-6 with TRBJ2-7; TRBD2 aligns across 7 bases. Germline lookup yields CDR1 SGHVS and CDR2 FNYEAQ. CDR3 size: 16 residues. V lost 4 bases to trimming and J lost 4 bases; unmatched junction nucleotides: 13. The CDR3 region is CASSSPGGGSAYEQYF. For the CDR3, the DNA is TGTGCCAGCAGCTCCCCCGGGGGAGGGTCGGCGTACGAGCAGTACTTC.

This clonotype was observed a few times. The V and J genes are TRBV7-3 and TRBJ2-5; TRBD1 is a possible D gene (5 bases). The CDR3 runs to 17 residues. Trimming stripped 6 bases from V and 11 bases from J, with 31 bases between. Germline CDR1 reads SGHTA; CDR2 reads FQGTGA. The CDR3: CASRVSIPWGPSVIQYF. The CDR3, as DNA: TGTGCCAGCAGAGTAAGCATCCCTTGGGGCCCTTCAGTTATTCAGTACTTC.

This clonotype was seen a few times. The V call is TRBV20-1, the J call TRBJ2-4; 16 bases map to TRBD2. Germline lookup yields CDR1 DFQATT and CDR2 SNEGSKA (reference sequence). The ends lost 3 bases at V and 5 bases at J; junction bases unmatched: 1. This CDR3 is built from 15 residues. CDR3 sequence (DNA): TGCAGTGCTAGGGGGACTAGCGGGAGGGAAAACATTCAGTACTTC. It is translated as CSARGTSGRENIQYF.

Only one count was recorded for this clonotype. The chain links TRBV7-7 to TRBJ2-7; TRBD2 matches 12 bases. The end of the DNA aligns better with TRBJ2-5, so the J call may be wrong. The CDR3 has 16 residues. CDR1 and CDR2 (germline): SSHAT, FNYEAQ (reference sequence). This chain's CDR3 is CASSKLAGGNAETQYF. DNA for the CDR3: TGTGCCAGCAGCAAACTAGCGGGAGGCAATGCGGAGACCCAGTACTTC.

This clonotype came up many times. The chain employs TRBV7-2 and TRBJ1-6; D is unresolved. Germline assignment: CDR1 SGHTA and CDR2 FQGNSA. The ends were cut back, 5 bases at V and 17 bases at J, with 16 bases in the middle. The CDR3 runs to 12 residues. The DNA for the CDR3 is TGTGCCAGCAGCCCCCGATCTACGATGTTCCACTTT. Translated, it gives CASSPRSTMFHF. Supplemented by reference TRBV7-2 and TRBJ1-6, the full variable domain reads GAGVSQSPSNKVTEKGKDVELRCDPISGHTALYWYRQSLGQGLEFLIYFQGNSAPDKSGLPSDRFSAERTGGSVSTLTIQRTQQEDSAVYLCASSPRSTMFHFGNGTRLTVT.